The clone carrying this T cell receptor beta chain appeared a few times. The record originates from a study of blood T cell repertoires in COVID-19. Looking at the study overall: In each case, the material was cDNA or gDNA derived from T cells, B-cell-depleted T cells, or PBMCs.

V shed 5 bases and J shed 0 bases, with 5 bases lying between them. Germline CDR1 reads SQVTM; CDR2 reads ANQGSEA. The CDR3 is 12 residues long. Measured with immunoSEQ multiplex PCR; TCRdb has only the in-frame clones, and not every one. The sample yields about 150,000 clones, 85% to 90% seen once. This clonotype originated in a woman in her thirties or forties with acute or convalescent COVID-19. The chain employs TRBV29-1 and TRBJ1-3; D is ambiguous. The source material was peripheral blood. The CDR3, as DNA: TGCAGCGTTCGGGTCTCTGGAAACACCATATATTTT. This sequence encodes CSVRVSGNTIYF.